These T cell receptor beta chains were read from a single sample in a study of cytomegalovirus exposure and HLA in healthy donors. Profiled with immunoSEQ multiplex PCR; TCRdb holds only in-frame clones, not every one. Of tens of thousands of clones in the sample, roughly 63% were seen once. Sequencing was done on a sample of PBMCs. These receptors were obtained from a woman in her 50s in good health and CMV-seropositive. The CDR3 runs from the conserved cysteine through the conserved F or W. Each record gives: D gene, clone size, J gene, V gene, CDR3 DNA, CDR3 protein. A D gene is named only where the DNA matches it firmly. Part of the rows lack a size; the others show once, few, many or a class for expanded clones.

D gene: NA
clone size: NA
J gene: TRBJ2-3
V gene: TRBV7-6
CDR3 DNA: TGTGCCAGCAGTTTCCAGAGCGGGATCAGCATCGGCGGGGGCGATACGCAGTATTTT
CDR3 protein: CASSFQSGISIGGGDTQYF

D gene: TRBD1
clone size: NA
J gene: TRBJ1-4
V gene: TRBV28
CDR3 DNA: TGTGCCAGCAGACGCGGGACAGAAGAAAAACTGTTTTTT
CDR3 protein: CASRRGTEEKLFF

D gene: TRBD1
clone size: NA
J gene: TRBJ1-1
V gene: TRBV5-1
CDR3 DNA: TGCGCCAGCAGCTACGGGACAGGCGGGGCGAACACTGAAGCTTTCTTT
CDR3 protein: CASSYGTGGANTEAFF

D gene: NA
clone size: NA
J gene: TRBJ1-3
V gene: TRBV11-3
CDR3 DNA: TGTGCCAGCAGCTTGACTATTCGCTCTGGAAACACCATATATTTT
CDR3 protein: CASSLTIRSGNTIYF

D gene: NA
clone size: NA
J gene: TRBJ1-5
V gene: TRBV15
CDR3 DNA: TGTGCCACCAGCAGGGCAGGACAGAATCAGCCCCAGCATTTT
CDR3 protein: CATSRAGQNQPQHF

D gene: NA
clone size: NA
J gene: TRBJ1-1
V gene: TRBV7-9
CDR3 DNA: TGTGCCAGCAGCTCCGGGACACCTAGGAACACTGAAGCTTTCTTT
CDR3 protein: CASSSGTPRNTEAFF

D gene: TRBD2
clone size: NA
J gene: TRBJ2-1
V gene: TRBV11-2
CDR3 DNA: TGTGCCAGCAGCTTCTCCGCGGGGGGGAATGAGCAGTTCTTC
CDR3 protein: CASSFSAGGNEQFF

D gene: TRBD1
clone size: few
J gene: TRBJ2-7
V gene: TRBV7-2
CDR3 DNA: TGTGCCAGCAGCTGGGGGGACAGGGGGACTTACGAGCAGTACTTC
CDR3 protein: CASSWGDRGTYEQYF

D gene: TRBD1
clone size: many
J gene: TRBJ1-4
V gene: TRBV4-3
CDR3 DNA: TGCGCCAGCAGCCTGACAGGGCGGGGGGATAATGAAAAACTGTTTTTT
CDR3 protein: CASSLTGRGDNEKLFF

D gene: TRBD2
clone size: once
J gene: TRBJ2-3
V gene: TRBV9
CDR3 DNA: TGTGCCAGCAGCGTGTTTAGCGGGGACAGCACAGATACGCAGTATTTT
CDR3 protein: CASSVFSGDSTDTQYF